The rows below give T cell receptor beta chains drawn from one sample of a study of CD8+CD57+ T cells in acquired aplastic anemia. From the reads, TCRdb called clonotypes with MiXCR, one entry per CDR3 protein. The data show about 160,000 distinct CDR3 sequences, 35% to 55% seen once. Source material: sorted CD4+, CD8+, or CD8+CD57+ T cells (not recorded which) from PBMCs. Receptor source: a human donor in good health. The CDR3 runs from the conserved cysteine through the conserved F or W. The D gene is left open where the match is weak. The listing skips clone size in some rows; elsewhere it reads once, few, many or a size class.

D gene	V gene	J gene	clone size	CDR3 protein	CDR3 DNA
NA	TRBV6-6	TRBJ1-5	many	CASSYSVEGRQPQHF	TGTGCCAGCAGTTACTCGGTGGAGGGGAGGCAGCCCCAGCATTTT
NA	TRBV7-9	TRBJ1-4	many	CASSLSANEKLFF	TGTGCCAGCAGCTTATCGGCTAATGAAAAACTGTTTTTT
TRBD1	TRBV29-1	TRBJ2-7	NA	CPTPRGTGNYEQYF	TGCCCCACCCCTCGGGGGACAGGGAACTACGAGCAGTACTTC
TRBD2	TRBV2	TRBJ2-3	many	CASSEDIAGGLSTQYF	TGTGCCAGCAGTGAAGATATAGCGGGGGGTCTCTCTACGCAGTATTTT
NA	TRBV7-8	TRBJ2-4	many	CASSPTGSAKNIQYF	TGTGCCAGCAGCCCAACAGGGTCAGCCAAAAACATTCAGTACTTC
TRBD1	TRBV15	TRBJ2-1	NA	CATEQGNHEQFF	TGTGCCACCGAACAGGGGAACCATGAGCAGTTCTTC
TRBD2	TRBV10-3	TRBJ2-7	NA	CAIRGLAVNYEQYF	TGTGCCATCAGGGGCCTAGCGGTCAACTACGAGCAGTACTTC
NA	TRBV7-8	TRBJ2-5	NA	CASSLDGETQYF	TGTGCCAGCAGCCTAGACGGGGAGACCCAGTACTTC
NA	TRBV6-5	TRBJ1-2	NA	CASSYYRGSYGYTF	TGTGCCAGCAGTTACTATAGGGGGAGCTATGGCTACACCTTC
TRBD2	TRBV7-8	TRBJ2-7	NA	CASSAGTSGYEQYF	TGTGCCAGCAGCGCCGGGACTAGCGGCTACGAGCAGTACTTC
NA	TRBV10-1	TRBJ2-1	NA	CASSHVDLGVSYNEQFF	TGCGCCAGCAGCCACGTCGACTTGGGGGTCTCCTACAATGAGCAGTTCTTC
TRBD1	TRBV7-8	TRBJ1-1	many	CASSLGTGGSNTEAFF	TGTGCCAGCAGCTTAGGGACAGGGGGATCCAACACTGAAGCTTTCTTT
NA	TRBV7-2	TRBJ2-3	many	CASSLVPGLLTDTQYF	TGTGCCAGCAGCTTAGTACCGGGACTTCTCACAGATACGCAGTATTTT
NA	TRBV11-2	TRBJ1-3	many	CASSLVLRAGGNTIYF	TGTGCCAGCAGCTTAGTGTTGAGGGCCGGTGGAAACACCATATATTTT
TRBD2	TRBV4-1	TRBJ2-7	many	CASSQAYGGAVEQYF	TGCGCCAGCAGCCAAGCGTACGGGGGGGCAGTCGAGCAGTACTTC
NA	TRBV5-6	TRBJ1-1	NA	CASSLWNTEAFF	TGTGCCAGCAGCTTATGGAACACTGAAGCTTTCTTT
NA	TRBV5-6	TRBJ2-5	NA	CASSLAGTETQYF	TGTGCCAGCAGCTTGGCAGGGACGGAGACCCAGTACTTC
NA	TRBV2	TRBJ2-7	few	CASSEGRLSYEQYF	TGTGCCAGCAGTGAAGGACGGCTGTCCTACGAGCAGTACTTC